The 3 T cell receptor beta chains below come from one sample, sequenced in a study of vaccination effects on CD4 cells after COVID-19. ViraFEST used viral peptide pools to expand antigen-specific CD4+ T cells before sequencing. When less than 12 days of culture had elapsed, CD4+ T cells were isolated. Two doses of BNT162b2 or mRNA-1273 vaccine were administered to participants. Assay used: immunoSEQ multiplex PCR; TCRdb lists only in-frame clones, some missing. The sample has roughly 27,000 clones; 75% to 80% are singletons. These receptors have no identified antigens. The sequencing used CD4+ T cells from PBMCs cultured with SARS-CoV-2 spike peptides, collected after COVID-19 vaccination. The receptors were sampled from a human donor who received a COVID-19 vaccine. Some clones in this sample may be carry-over from other donors' samples.

The chain uses TRBV15 and TRBJ2-2; D remains unclear. The ends were cut back, 3 bases at V and 2 bases at J, with 4 bases in the middle. CDR3 size: 13 residues. The germline V gene encodes CDR1 LNHNV and CDR2 YYDKDF (reference sequence). The chain's CDR3 is CATSRPNTGELFF. In DNA form, the CDR3 reads TGTGCCACCAGCAGGCCCAACACCGGGGAGCTGTTTTTT.

The chain employs TRBV5-1 and TRBJ2-2; D gene uncertain. V was cut by 3 bases and J by 5 bases, with 2 bases left in between. CDR1 is SGHRS and CDR2 is YFSETQ in the germline V gene. CDR3 length equals 11 residues. The chain's CDR3 is CASSSTGELFF. DNA for the CDR3: TGCGCCAGCAGCTCAACCGGGGAGCTGTTTTTT.

A word on this clone: This sample also contains other DNA sequences that code for the same CDR3. The J gene is TRBJ2-5, the V gene TRBV6-1; D might be TRBD1 (6 bases). Germline V CDR1 and CDR2: MNHNS, SASEGT. The CDR3 spans 16 residues. The V end lost 4 bases, the J end lost 2 bases, and 17 bases lay between the germline ends. CDR3 nucleotides: TGTGCCAGCAGTGTATCACAGGGAGATTGGCAAGAGACCCAGTACTTC. Its translation is CASSVSQGDWQETQYF.